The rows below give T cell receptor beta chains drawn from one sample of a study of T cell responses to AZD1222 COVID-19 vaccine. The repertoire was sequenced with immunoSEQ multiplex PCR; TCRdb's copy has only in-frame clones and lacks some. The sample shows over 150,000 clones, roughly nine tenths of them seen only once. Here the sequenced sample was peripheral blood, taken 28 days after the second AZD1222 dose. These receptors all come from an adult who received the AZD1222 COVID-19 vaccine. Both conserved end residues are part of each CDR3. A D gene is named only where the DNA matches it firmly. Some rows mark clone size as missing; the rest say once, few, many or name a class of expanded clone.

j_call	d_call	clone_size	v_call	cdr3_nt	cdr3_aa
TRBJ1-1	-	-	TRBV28	TGTGCCAGCAGTTTTTCCTTAGGAGGGAACACTGAAGCTTTCTTT	CASSFSLGGNTEAFF
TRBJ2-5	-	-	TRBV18	TGTGCCAGCTCACCCGGAGGGTTGCAAGAGACCCAGTACTTC	CASSPGGLQETQYF
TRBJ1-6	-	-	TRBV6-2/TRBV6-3	TGTGCCAGCAGTTATGGGCGTTCACCCCTCCACTTT	CASSYGRSPLHF
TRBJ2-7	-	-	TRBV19	TGTGCCAGTAGTATAGCGCTCACCTCCTACGAGCAGTACTTC	CASSIALTSYEQYF
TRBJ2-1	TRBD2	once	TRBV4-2	TGTGCCAGCAGCCAAATCGGGGGGGGATACAATGAGCAGTTCTTC	CASSQIGGGYNEQFF
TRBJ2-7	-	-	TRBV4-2	TGTGCCAGCAGCCAAGAAGGAGACCGCAGGTACGAGCAGTACTTC	CASSQEGDRRYEQYF
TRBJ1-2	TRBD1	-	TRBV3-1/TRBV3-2	TGTGCCAGCAGCCCGACAGGGGTAAGGGATGGCTACACCTTC	CASSPTGVRDGYTF
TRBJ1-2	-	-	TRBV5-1	TGCGCCAGCAGCTTGGCCCAGGGACCGGATGGCTACACCTTC	CASSLAQGPDGYTF
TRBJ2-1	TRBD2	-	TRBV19	TGTGCCAGTAGTATGGGGACTAGCTTTCTTGAGCAGTTCTTC	CASSMGTSFLEQFF
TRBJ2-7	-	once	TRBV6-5	TGTGCCAGCAGCCCCACTGGGCTCCAGTACGAGCAGTACTTC	CASSPTGLQYEQYF
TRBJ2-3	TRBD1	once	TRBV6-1	TGTGCCAGCAGTGAAAGGAAGGGACAGTCTAGCAGCACAGATACGCAGTATTTT	CASSERKGQSSSTDTQYF
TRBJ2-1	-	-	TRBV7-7	TGTGCCAGCAGCCGTCTAGGGGTTGAGCGGCAGTTCTTC	CASSRLGVERQFF
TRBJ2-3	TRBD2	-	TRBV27	TGTGCCAGCACTCTAGCGGGGGGGTACACAGATACGCAGTATTTT	CASTLAGGYTDTQYF
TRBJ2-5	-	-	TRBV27	TGTGCCAGCAGCCAAGGCACCAGGGTTCAGACCCAGTACTTC	CASSQGTRVQTQYF
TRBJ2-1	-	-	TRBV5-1	TGCGCCAGCAGCTCCACTGGGGGTTCGAATGAGCAGTTCTTC	CASSSTGGSNEQFF
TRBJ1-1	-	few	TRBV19	TGTGCCAGTAGTAGGAGGTTCGGGACTGAAGCTTTCTTT	CASSRRFGTEAFF
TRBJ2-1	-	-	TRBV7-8	TGTGCCAGCAGCTTAGATGGCAACGGGGGCCCCTACAATGAGCAGTTCTTC	CASSLDGNGGPYNEQFF
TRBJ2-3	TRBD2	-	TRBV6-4	TGTGCCAGCAGTGACGGAGCGGGAAGCACAGATACGCAGTATTTT	CASSDGAGSTDTQYF
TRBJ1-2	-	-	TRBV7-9	TGTGCCAGCAGCGCCGGGGGGGTCGGAGGCTACACCTTC	CASSAGGVGGYTF
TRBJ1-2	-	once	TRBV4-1	TGCGCCAGCAGACTCCTGGGGGGGCGGAATATCTATGGCTACACCTTC	CASRLLGGRNIYGYTF
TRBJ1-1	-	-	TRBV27	TGTGCCAGCAGGTCCCCGGGATCAGCGAGTGAAGCTTTCTTT	CASRSPGSASEAFF
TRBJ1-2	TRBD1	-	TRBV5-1	TGCGCCAGCAGCTCCGGGACAGTGGAGGGGACTGGCTACACCTTC	CASSSGTVEGTGYTF
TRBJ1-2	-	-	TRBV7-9	TGTGCCAGCAGCCCCCCCAATGACTATGGCTACACCTTC	CASSPPNDYGYTF
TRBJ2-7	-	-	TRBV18	TGTGCCAGCTCACTTTACACGTCCTACGAGCAGTACTTC	CASSLYTSYEQYF
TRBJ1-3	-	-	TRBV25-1	TGTGCCAGCAGTTTTTATGGAAACACCATATATTTT	CASSFYGNTIYF
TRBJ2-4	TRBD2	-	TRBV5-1	TGCGCCAGCAGCTCAGCGGGGGTAGCCAAAAACATTCAGTACTTC	CASSSAGVAKNIQYF
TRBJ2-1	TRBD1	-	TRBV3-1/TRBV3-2	TGTGCCAGCAGCCAAGATCTCGGACAGGGGAGCAATGAGCAGTTCTTC	CASSQDLGQGSNEQFF
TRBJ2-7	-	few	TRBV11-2	TGTGCCAGCAGCTCCCCGGTCCAGGGTACCTACGAGCAGTACTTC	CASSSPVQGTYEQYF
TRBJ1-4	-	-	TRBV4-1	TGCGCCAGCAGCCCCGGGAACGATGCAACTAATGAAAAACTGTTTTTT	CASSPGNDATNEKLFF
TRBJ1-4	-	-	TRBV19	TGTGCCAGTAGTTTCCGACAGCCAGGACGACGTGAAAAACTGTTTTTT	CASSFRQPGRREKLFF
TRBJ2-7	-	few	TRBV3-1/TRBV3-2	TGTGCCAGCAGTCCAACCCCAGACAGAGCCTACGAGCAGTACTTC	CASSPTPDRAYEQYF
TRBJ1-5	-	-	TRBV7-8	TGTGCCAGCAGCTTATATAGGGATCAGCCCCAGCATTTT	CASSLYRDQPQHF
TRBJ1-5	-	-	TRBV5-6	TGTGCCAGCAGCTTGAATCGCGCTAGTCAGCCCCAGCATTTT	CASSLNRASQPQHF
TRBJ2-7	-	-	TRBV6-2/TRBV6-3	TGTGCCAGCAGTTACTCGGACGAGCAGTACTTC	CASSYSDEQYF
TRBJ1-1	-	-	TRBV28	TGTGCCAGCATCTCAAGGGACACTAACACTGAAGCTTTCTTT	CASISRDTNTEAFF
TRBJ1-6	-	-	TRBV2	TGTGCCAGCAGCCGACAGACCAGCTCCTATAATTCACCCCTCCACTTT	CASSRQTSSYNSPLHF
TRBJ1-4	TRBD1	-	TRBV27	TGTGCCAGCAGTGTGGACAGGGGAAGACCTAATGAAAAACTGTTTTTT	CASSVDRGRPNEKLFF
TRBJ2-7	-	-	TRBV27	TGTGCCAGCAGTTTGGCAGGGTTAACCTACGAGCAGTACTTC	CASSLAGLTYEQYF
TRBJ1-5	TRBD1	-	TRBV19	TGTGCCAGTAGTCACAGACAGGGAGGTCAGCCCCAGCATTTT	CASSHRQGGQPQHF
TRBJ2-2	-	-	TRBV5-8	TGTGCCAGCAGCATTACCGGGGAGCTGTTTTTT	CASSITGELFF
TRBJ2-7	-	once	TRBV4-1	TGCGCCAGCAGCCAAGATGGCGGGACTGGATACGAGCAGTACTTC	CASSQDGGTGYEQYF
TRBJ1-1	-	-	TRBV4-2	TGTGCCAGCAGCCAAGTCCCCGGGGGCGGCACTGAAGCTTTCTTT	CASSQVPGGGTEAFF
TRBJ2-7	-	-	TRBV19	TGTGCCAGTAGTAAGAACCGGGGACTCAACATTCCCTACGAGCAGTACTTC	CASSKNRGLNIPYEQYF
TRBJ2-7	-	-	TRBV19	TGTGCCAGTAGCTGGGGGGGCGAGGACGAGCAGTACTTC	CASSWGGEDEQYF
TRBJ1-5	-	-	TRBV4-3	TGCGCCAGCAGCCAAGAACGGCGGAGGAGCTATAGCAATCAGCCCCAGCATTTT	CASSQERRRSYSNQPQHF
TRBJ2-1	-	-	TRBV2	TGTGCCAGCAGTGATAGAAGGTCCCGAGAGCAGTTCTTC	CASSDRRSREQFF
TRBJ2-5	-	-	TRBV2	TGTGCCAGCAGTATACAGCGGGCAGAGACCCAGTACTTC	CASSIQRAETQYF
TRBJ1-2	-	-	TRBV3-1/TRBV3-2	TGTGCCAGCAGCCAAGTTACAGAGTACTATGGCTACACCTTC	CASSQVTEYYGYTF
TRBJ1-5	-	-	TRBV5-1	TGCGCCAGCAGCTTGGGGTCGGGGAATCAGCCCCAGCATTTT	CASSLGSGNQPQHF
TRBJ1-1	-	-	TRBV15	TGTGCCACCAGCAGAGATCGATCGAACACTGAAGCTTTCTTT	CATSRDRSNTEAFF
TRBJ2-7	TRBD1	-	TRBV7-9	TGTGCCAGCAGCTCGTTGAGGGACAGACCCTACGAGCAGTACTTC	CASSSLRDRPYEQYF
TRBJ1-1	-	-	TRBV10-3	TGTGCCATCAGTGCGTCGGTTTTGAACACTGAAGCTTTCTTT	CAISASVLNTEAFF
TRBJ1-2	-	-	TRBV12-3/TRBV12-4	TGTGCCAGCAGGTCGGCGGGAGGCTACACCTTC	CASRSAGGYTF
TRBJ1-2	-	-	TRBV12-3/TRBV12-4	TGTGCCAGCGTCCCTCAGGGGCTTTATGGCTACACCTTC	CASVPQGLYGYTF
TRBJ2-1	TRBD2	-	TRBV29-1	TGCAGCGTTGAAGGGGGGGCTAGCGGGGTTTTCTACAATGAGCAGTTCTTC	CSVEGGASGVFYNEQFF
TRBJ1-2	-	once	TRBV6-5	TGTGCCAGCAGTTATCGGGTCGACGGTAACTATGGCTACACCTTC	CASSYRVDGNYGYTF
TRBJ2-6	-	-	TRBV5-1	TGCGCCAGCAGCTCGTTGAGGTTCGGTGGGGCCAACGTCCTGACTTTC	CASSSLRFGGANVLTF